This is a list of T cell receptor beta chains from one sample in a study of blood T cell repertoires in COVID-19. Produced via immunoSEQ multiplex PCR; TCRdb's table is partial and in-frame only. Among hundreds of thousands of clones, around nine tenths were seen once, and the ten largest hold around 10%. The sample was peripheral blood. Every receptor here comes from a woman aged 25-40 years with COVID-19, enrolled during active disease. The CDR3 runs from the conserved cysteine through the conserved F or W. Each record gives: D gene, clone size, V gene, J gene, CDR3 protein, CDR3 DNA. A D gene is named only where the DNA matches it firmly. A row's size may be missing; if present it is once, few, many or a size class.

.	.	TRBV7-6	TRBJ2-3	CASSLVAGSTDTQYF	TGTGCCAGCAGCTTAGTGGCGGGGAGCACAGATACGCAGTATTTT
.	.	TRBV18	TRBJ1-1	CASSPGTGSLTEAFF	TGTGCCAGCTCACCAGGTACAGGATCACTTACTGAAGCTTTCTTT
.	.	TRBV3-1/TRBV3-2	TRBJ1-1	CASSQDLGVNTEAFF	TGTGCCAGCAGCCAAGATCTAGGGGTCAACACTGAAGCTTTCTTT
TRBD2	few	TRBV10-3	TRBJ2-1	CAISLDSGGDEQFF	TGTGCCATCAGTCTCGACTCCGGGGGGGATGAGCAGTTCTTC
.	.	TRBV18	TRBJ1-1	CASPGMGAGGAFF	TGTGCCAGCCCTGGGATGGGGGCAGGAGGAGCTTTCTTT
TRBD1	.	TRBV3-1/TRBV3-2	TRBJ1-2	CASTLQGGTNYGYTF	TGTGCCAGCACCCTACAGGGGGGGACTAACTATGGCTACACCTTC
TRBD2	once	TRBV2	TRBJ2-2	CASILAVNTGELFF	TGTGCCAGCATCCTAGCGGTGAACACCGGGGAGCTGTTTTTT
.	.	TRBV10-2	TRBJ2-2	CASSERQAWTGELFF	TGCGCCAGCAGTGAAAGACAGGCCTGGACCGGGGAGCTGTTTTTT
TRBD1	.	TRBV18	TRBJ2-3	CASSPGQGGVQGTQYF	TGTGCCAGCTCACCGGGACAGGGAGGCGTTCAAGGTACGCAGTATTTT
TRBD1	.	TRBV5-6	TRBJ2-7	CASSPDRGPYEQYF	TGTGCCAGCAGCCCGGACAGGGGACCCTACGAGCAGTACTTC
TRBD2	.	TRBV29-1	TRBJ2-3	CSVDPSGVYTDTQYF	TGCAGCGTTGATCCTAGCGGGGTTTACACAGATACGCAGTATTTT
.	.	TRBV6-5	TRBJ1-1	CASSPLGDEAFF	TGTGCCAGCAGTCCGCTCGGAGACGAAGCTTTCTTT
.	.	TRBV4-1	TRBJ2-3	CASSRNPGPGVTDTQYF	TGCGCCAGCAGCCGTAACCCCGGGCCCGGGGTCACAGATACGCAGTATTTT
.	.	TRBV29-1	TRBJ1-2	CSVAGGAGYTF	TGCAGCGTTGCGGGAGGTGCAGGCTACACCTTC
TRBD2	.	TRBV27	TRBJ2-3	CASTRSGGAADTQYF	TGTGCCAGCACGCGTAGCGGGGGGGCGGCAGATACGCAGTATTTT
.	.	TRBV6-5	TRBJ2-7	CASSPKTGPYEQYF	TGTGCCAGCAGCCCCAAGACAGGCCCCTACGAGCAGTACTTC
.	.	TRBV25-1	TRBJ2-2	CASSERTANTGELFF	TGTGCCAGCAGTGAAAGGACAGCGAACACCGGGGAGCTGTTTTTT
TRBD1	.	TRBV5-4	TRBJ1-5	CASSRQGADQPQHF	TGTGCCAGCAGCCGACAGGGGGCCGATCAGCCCCAGCATTTT
TRBD1	.	TRBV9	TRBJ1-1	CASSDRDSFGYTEAFF	TGTGCCAGCAGCGACCGGGACAGCTTCGGGTACACTGAAGCTTTCTTT
TRBD2	.	TRBV7-9	TRBJ2-7	CASSPYLGGGAAYEQYF	TGTGCCAGCAGTCCCTACCTCGGCGGGGGGGCGGCCTACGAGCAGTACTTC
.	.	TRBV18	TRBJ2-2	CASSSGAGELFF	TGTGCCAGCTCTTCCGGTGCCGGGGAGCTGTTTTTT
.	.	TRBV25-1	TRBJ1-2	CASSEAVMGLGGYTF	TGTGCCAGCAGTGAAGCTGTTATGGGGCTAGGTGGCTACACCTTC
.	.	TRBV7-6	TRBJ2-5	CASSLGTARETQYF	TGTGCCAGCAGCCTCGGGACTGCCAGGGAGACCCAGTACTTC
.	.	TRBV6-5	TRBJ1-6	CASSREERSPLHF	TGTGCCAGCAGTAGGGAGGAGAGGTCACCCCTCCACTTT
TRBD2	.	TRBV7-8	TRBJ2-1	CASSSIYTSGGTQFF	TGTGCCAGCAGCTCGATTTATACTAGCGGGGGTACGCAGTTCTTC
.	.	TRBV3-1/TRBV3-2	TRBJ1-1	CASSHADRNTEAFF	TGTGCCAGCAGCCATGCCGACAGGAACACTGAAGCTTTCTTT
.	once	TRBV12-3/TRBV12-4	TRBJ2-5	CASNLGGRGTQYF	TGTGCCAGCAACCTCGGGGGGCGGGGGACCCAGTACTTC
.	.	TRBV11-2	TRBJ2-7	CASSLLGGQGLSYEQYF	TGTGCCAGCAGCCTCCTAGGAGGGCAGGGACTCTCTTACGAGCAGTACTTC
.	.	TRBV3-1/TRBV3-2	TRBJ1-2	CASSQEVGAAYGYTF	TGTGCCAGCAGCCAAGAGGTTGGGGCAGCCTATGGCTACACCTTC
.	.	TRBV21-1	TRBJ2-2	CASSLKRPPGRKTGELFF	TGTGCCAGCAGCCTTAAGAGGCCCCCAGGGCGTAAGACCGGGGAGCTGTTTTTT
TRBD1	.	TRBV5-6	TRBJ1-2	CASSLVGQGYGYTF	TGTGCCAGCAGCTTGGTGGGACAGGGCTATGGCTACACCTTC
.	.	TRBV12-5	TRBJ1-6	CASGLRGGLHF	TGTGCTAGTGGTTTGAGGGGGGGCCTCCACTTT
.	.	TRBV21-1	TRBJ2-7	CASSKRGGQGDYEQYF	TGTGCCAGCAGCAAAAGGGGTGGACAGGGGGACTACGAGCAGTACTTC
.	once	TRBV2	TRBJ1-5	CATSFQANQPQHF	TGTGCCACCTCCTTTCAGGCCAATCAGCCCCAGCATTTT
TRBD2	.	TRBV3-1/TRBV3-2	TRBJ2-1	CASSHGTSGGGEQFF	TGTGCCAGCAGCCATGGGACTAGCGGGGGAGGTGAGCAGTTCTTC
.	.	TRBV2	TRBJ1-2	CASSEGQGGYGYTF	TGTGCCAGCAGTGAAGGGCAGGGCGGCTATGGCTACACCTTC
.	.	TRBV4-2	TRBJ2-3	CASSRLLADTQYF	TGTGCCAGCAGCCGCCTACTTGCAGATACGCAGTATTTT
.	once	TRBV6-6	TRBJ1-4	CASSPVDIRFATNEKLFF	TGTGCCAGCAGTCCTGTAGACATTAGGTTTGCAACTAATGAAAAACTGTTTTTT
.	.	TRBV6-5	TRBJ2-7	CASSSSPGGQRDF	TGTGCCAGCAGTTCATCCCCGGGCGGGCAAAGAGACTTC
TRBD1	few	TRBV7-9	TRBJ2-3	CASSTQGGTDTQYF	TGTGCCAGCAGCACTCAGGGGGGCACAGATACGCAGTATTTT
.	.	TRBV12-3/TRBV12-4	TRBJ1-1	CASSPTAVEAFF	TGTGCCAGCAGTCCAACGGCGGTTGAAGCTTTCTTT
.	.	TRBV5-1	TRBJ1-2	CASSSLTASANYGYTF	TGCGCCAGCAGCTCTCTTACAGCCTCAGCTAACTATGGCTACACCTTC
.	.	TRBV3-1/TRBV3-2	TRBJ1-2	CASSHAGTKTNYGYTF	TGTGCCAGCAGCCACGCCGGGACAAAAACTAACTATGGCTACACCTTC
TRBD1	.	TRBV7-9	TRBJ2-3	CASSLVGTGLTDTQYF	TGTGCCAGCAGCTTAGTGGGGACAGGTCTCACAGATACGCAGTATTTT
.	.	TRBV7-8	TRBJ1-3	CASTPGVENTIYF	TGTGCCAGCACCCCGGGGGTTGAAAACACCATATATTTT
.	once	TRBV11-2	TRBJ2-1	CASSLLVDEQFF	TGTGCCAGCAGCTTATTAGTCGATGAGCAGTTCTTC
TRBD2	once	TRBV3-1/TRBV3-2	TRBJ2-3	CASSPPGAGSTDTQYF	TGTGCCAGCAGCCCCCCCGGAGCGGGGAGCACAGATACGCAGTATTTT
TRBD1	.	TRBV5-4	TRBJ2-7	CASSFGTGGEQYF	TGTGCCAGCAGCTTTGGGACAGGGGGTGAGCAGTACTTC
TRBD1	.	TRBV7-9	TRBJ2-3	CASSFGAGGADTQYF	TGTGCCAGCAGCTTTGGGGCAGGGGGCGCAGATACGCAGTATTTT
.	.	TRBV6-5	TRBJ1-2	CASSYSGMSYYGYTF	TGTGCCAGCAGTTACTCCGGGATGTCATACTATGGCTACACCTTC
.	.	TRBV7-9	TRBJ1-2	CASSLATREADGYTF	TGTGCCAGCAGTCTAGCCACGCGGGAGGCTGATGGCTACACCTTC
.	.	TRBV18	TRBJ2-7	CASSPQFAGAPSYEQYF	TGTGCCAGCTCACCACAGTTTGCGGGGGCTCCATCCTACGAGCAGTACTTC
.	.	TRBV7-8	TRBJ1-5	CASSLGPGEYNQPQHF	TGTGCCAGCAGCTTAGGCCCAGGGGAATACAATCAGCCCCAGCATTTT
.	once	TRBV30	TRBJ1-1	CAWRIDSRTGGAFF	TGTGCCTGGAGAATTGACAGTCGAACTGGTGGAGCTTTCTTT
.	.	TRBV11-2	TRBJ1-1	CASSPLFGRSDTEAFF	TGTGCCAGCAGCCCACTTTTCGGCAGGTCGGACACTGAAGCTTTCTTT
.	few	TRBV28	TRBJ1-2	CASTIGGRNYGYTF	TGTGCCAGCACCATCGGGGGGCGCAACTATGGCTACACCTTC
.	.	TRBV11-2	TRBJ2-4	CASSLGRVRDVTKNIQYF	TGTGCCAGCAGCTTAGGTAGGGTCAGGGATGTAACCAAAAACATTCAGTACTTC
TRBD1	once	TRBV10-3	TRBJ2-5	CAIRGDRNFQETQYF	TGTGCCATCAGAGGGGACAGGAACTTCCAAGAGACCCAGTACTTC
TRBD1	.	TRBV6-6	TRBJ1-1	CASLDKGASTEAFF	TGTGCCAGCTTAGACAAGGGGGCCAGCACTGAAGCTTTCTTT